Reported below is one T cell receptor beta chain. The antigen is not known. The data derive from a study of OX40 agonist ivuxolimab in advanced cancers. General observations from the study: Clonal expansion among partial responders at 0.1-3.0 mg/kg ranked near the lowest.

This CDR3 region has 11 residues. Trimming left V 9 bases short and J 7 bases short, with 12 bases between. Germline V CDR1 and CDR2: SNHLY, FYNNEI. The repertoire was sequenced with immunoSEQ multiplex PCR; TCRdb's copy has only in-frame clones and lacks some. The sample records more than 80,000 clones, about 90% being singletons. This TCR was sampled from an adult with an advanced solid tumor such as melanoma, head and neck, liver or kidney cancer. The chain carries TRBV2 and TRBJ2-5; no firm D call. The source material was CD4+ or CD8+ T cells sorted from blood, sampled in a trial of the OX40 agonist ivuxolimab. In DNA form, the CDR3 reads TGTGCCAGTAAAGGGTTTGGGACCCAGTACTTC. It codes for CASKGFGTQYF.